What follows is one TCR beta chain and its context. Trimming stripped 7 bases from V and 4 bases from J, with 11 bases between. This CDR3 has 13 amino acids. This sample is part of a study of control samples from healthy donors and cancer patients. Generated by immunoSEQ multiplex PCR, the TCRdb table keeps only in-frame clones and is missing some. The sample lists 90,000 to 100,000 clones; 79% were seen once. The sequenced sample consisted of blood. The chain joins TRBV12-3 or TRBV12-4 to TRBJ2-1; possibly TRBD1 for D (5 bases). This receptor was taken from a woman in her 30s in good health. CDR3 sequence reads: CASTLTVYNEQFF. The CDR3, as DNA: TGTGCCAGCACCCTGACAGTGTACAATGAGCAGTTCTTC.